This T cell receptor beta chain was sequenced in a study of blood T cell repertoires in COVID-19. Overall study: Specimens from acute and convalescent COVID-19 originated in the United States, Italy and Spain. Sample material is recorded as cDNA or gDNA derived from T cells, B-cell-depleted T cells, or PBMCs.

Per the original data handling: Estimation of nucleated cell counts relied on the amplification of reference gene primers. Assay: immunoSEQ multiplex PCR; the TCRdb copy retains only in-frame clones and omits some. Clonal size and the V and J genes are those of that table, whereas D and trimming came from the DNA. The sample has some 250,000 clones, about four fifths seen once; the top ten hold roughly 3.4%. CDR3 length: 16 residues. Germline V gene lookup returns CDR1 SGHDN and CDR2 FVKESK. With V trimmed by 0 bases and J by 5 bases, 7 bases remained unmatched. The clonotype was recovered from a woman under 30 with acute or convalescent COVID-19. The chain is built from TRBV14 and TRBJ2-1, with 7 bases that match TRBD1. Sequenced input: peripheral blood. The CDR3 protein is CASSQDSYRGHNEQFF. The DNA for the CDR3 is TGTGCCAGCAGCCAAGATTCATACAGGGGACACAATGAGCAGTTCTTC.